The rows below give T cell receptor beta chains drawn from one sample of a study of shared clonotypes between healthy human individuals. Assay used: immunoSEQ multiplex PCR; TCRdb lists only in-frame clones, some missing. The data show roughly 700,000 clones, 74% seen once. Sample: memory CD4+ T cells sorted from blood. Source of these receptors: a woman in her thirties in good health. CDR3s include the opening cysteine and the closing phenylalanine or tryptophan. D genes are given only for firm matches. Size is stated for part of the rows, as once, few or many counts, or as a class when the clone is expanded.

NA,TRBD2,TRBJ2-3,TRBV18,TGTGCCAGCTCAAACCGACTAGCGGGAGATGCAGATACGCAGTATTTT,CASSNRLAGDADTQYF
few,NA,TRBJ2-5,TRBV30,TGTGCCTGGAGTACGGGGTCCCAAGAGACCCAGTACTTC,CAWSTGSQETQYF
NA,NA,TRBJ2-2,TRBV10-1,TGCGCCAGCAGTCCAGGACAGAACACCGGGGAGCTGTTTTTT,CASSPGQNTGELFF
NA,NA,TRBJ2-5,TRBV20-1,TGCAGTGCTAGGTCCCGGGACTGGGGGTACTTC,CSARSRDWGYF
once,TRBD1,TRBJ1-2,TRBV5-1,TGCGCCAGCAGCATTGGACAGGTTAATGATGGCTACACCTTC,CASSIGQVNDGYTF
NA,TRBD1,TRBJ1-2,TRBV19,TGTGCCAGTAGTATCGGACAGGGTAGAGGCTACACCTTC,CASSIGQGRGYTF
NA,TRBD1,TRBJ2-2,TRBV2,TGTGCCAGCATGAAGGGGACAGGGGGCAGAGGGGAGCTGTTTTTT,CASMKGTGGRGELFF
NA,NA,TRBJ2-1,TRBV5-1,TGCGCCAGCAGCTTGGGGGACACCTACAATGAGCAGTTCTTC,CASSLGDTYNEQFF
NA,TRBD2,TRBJ2-7,TRBV18,TGTGCCAGCTCACCATCGTTCAGGGAGGGCGAGCAGTACTTC,CASSPSFREGEQYF
NA,TRBD2,TRBJ2-7,TRBV6-4,TGTGCCAGCAGTGACCCGACCCAACAATGGACTAGCGGGAACTACGAGCAGTACTTC,CASSDPTQQWTSGNYEQYF
few,NA,TRBJ2-7,TRBV2,TGTGCCGTTGGGGCGGAGGACTCCTACGAGCAGTACTTC,CAVGAEDSYEQYF
NA,TRBD1,TRBJ2-1,TRBV28,TGTGCCAGCAGACCTTTGGAGGGGACAGGTATGACTGAGCAGTTCTTC,CASRPLEGTGMTEQFF
NA,NA,TRBJ1-4,TRBV28,TGTGCCAGCATGGGGGGTGAAAAACTGTTTTTT,CASMGGEKLFF
NA,TRBD2,TRBJ2-4,TRBV5-1,TGCGCCAGCAGCCGGGAGGCGGTAGCCAAAAACATTCAGTACTTC,CASSREAVAKNIQYF
few,TRBD2,TRBJ2-7,TRBV4-1,TGCGCCAGCAGCCAAGTGACTAGCGGGAGATTAGGGAGCGAGCAGTACTTC,CASSQVTSGRLGSEQYF
NA,TRBD1,TRBJ1-4,TRBV28,TGTGCCAGCAGTGGGACGGTCGGGACAGGGGAGGCTAATGAAAAACTGTTTTTT,CASSGTVGTGEANEKLFF
NA,NA,TRBJ2-5,TRBV11-2,TGTGCCAGCAGTTTGACATACCGAACTAGCATGGAGACCCAGTACTTC,CASSLTYRTSMETQYF
few,NA,TRBJ1-2,TRBV28,TGTGCCAGCAGCATACAAGCGATGGGACATAACTATGGCTACACCTTC,CASSIQAMGHNYGYTF